This is a list of T cell receptor beta chains from one sample in a study of CD8 T cells in ankylosing spondylitis. MiXCR, applied by TCRdb to the 5' RACE reads, yields one record per CDR3 protein. Altogether fewer than 250,000 distinct CDR3 sequences are present, 32% being singletons, with the ten largest covering around 4.2%. The sequencing sample was made of blood, either unsorted or a sorted T cell fraction (not recorded which). The receptors derive from a male donor with ankylosing spondylitis or in good health (not recorded which). The CDR3 runs from the conserved cysteine through the conserved F or W.

V,J,CDR3
TRBV29-1,TRBJ2-1,CSVDPSDRGSYNEQFF
TRBV18,TRBJ2-7,CASSTYGAGPEQYF
TRBV5-1,TRBJ2-1,CASSFSDEQFF
TRBV20-1,TRBJ2-5,CSASPGEETQYF
TRBV20-1,TRBJ1-4,CSAPDMRNEKLFF
TRBV18,TRBJ2-7,CASSPRTVYEQYF
TRBV29-1,TRBJ2-1,CSAERTGYYNEQFF
TRBV20-1,TRBJ2-1,CSARVGLTYNEQFF
TRBV15,TRBJ2-3,CAAGGNTDTQYF
TRBV6-5,TRBJ1-2,CASSYSIPDREDLNCGYTF
TRBV29-1,TRBJ1-1,CSVGRGTGLNTEAFF
TRBV20-1,TRBJ1-6,CSARDRDRGVNSPLHF
TRBV5-5,TRBJ2-3,CASSLLTRVGTDTQYF
TRBV4-1,TRBJ1-5,CASSQDQGQGNQPQHF
TRBV5-5,TRBJ1-6,CASSLEGGPLHF
TRBV20-1,TRBJ1-2,CSARDERATALF
TRBV12-3/TRBV12-4,TRBJ1-1,CASSSDRGLTEAFF
TRBV12-3/TRBV12-4,TRBJ1-1,CASSRPSGGVGKTSEAFF
TRBV28,TRBJ2-5,CASSEMGEAIETQYF
TRBV29-1,TRBJ1-1,CSVEGLTGTLNTEAFF
TRBV4-1,TRBJ2-7,CASSQVKGWYEQYF
TRBV3-1,TRBJ2-1,CASSQVRERFGRGRQNEQFF
TRBV12-3/TRBV12-4,TRBJ2-7,CASSPYTGVEEQYF
TRBV10-3,TRBJ1-5,CATRRTGQGDQPQHF
TRBV5-1,TRBJ1-1,CASSFLSAGRPNTEAFF
TRBV6-1,TRBJ1-5,CASRTGGQPQHF
TRBV7-3,TRBJ2-1,CASSPQGGYNEQFF
TRBV29-1,TRBJ2-1,CSGRGLSYNEQFF
TRBV9,TRBJ2-5,CASSVGTAETQYF
TRBV20-1,TRBJ2-7,CSAHRTGGSYEQYF
TRBV12-3/TRBV12-4,TRBJ2-1,CASSIGDLGEQFF
TRBV12-3/TRBV12-4,TRBJ1-1,CASSLLPGSGGTEAFF
TRBV10-3,TRBJ2-4,CAISAGRRENIQYF
TRBV5-5,TRBJ1-2,CASSLVGWSTNYGYTF
TRBV2,TRBJ2-1,CASTQAHNEQFF
TRBV12-3/TRBV12-4,TRBJ2-3,CASSHPTGGGGTDTQYF
TRBV12-3/TRBV12-4,TRBJ2-3,CASSSAYQDYTDTQYF
TRBV27,TRBJ2-7,CASSLVGKTYEQYF
TRBV7-2,TRBJ2-1,CASSIAGQGRDEQFF
TRBV29-1,TRBJ2-7,CSVEAQDGSYEQYF
TRBV7-8,TRBJ2-1,CASSLADSGVGEQFF
TRBV10-2,TRBJ2-5,CASRRGLAGIQETQYF
TRBV6-2/TRBV6-3,TRBJ2-3,CASSPLQASETDTQYF
TRBV5-5,TRBJ1-3,CASSWGLESSGNTIYF
TRBV6-2/TRBV6-3,TRBJ2-1,CASSAIAGAPYNEQFF
TRBV3-1,TRBJ2-3,CASTPGGISTDTQYF
TRBV12-3/TRBV12-4,TRBJ2-7,CASSWGLADTYEQYF
TRBV9,TRBJ1-6,CASSATGSASPLHF
TRBV29-1,TRBJ2-7,CSVYPSGGSGEQYF
TRBV2,TRBJ2-6,CTSSTGTGSSSWANVLTF
TRBV18,TRBJ2-2,CASSPPGSGELFF
TRBV5-1,TRBJ1-1,CASSPDRGRVNTEAFF